This T cell receptor beta chain derives from a study of T cell repertoires in cytomegalovirus infection. Study conclusions and caveats: Based on cumulative public TCR beta family frequency, carriers of CMV plus the relevant HLA were identified. The ex vivo response showed dominance by HLA-C-restricted CMV-specific TCR beta clonotypes.

This clonotype has more than one count but fewer than ten. Its antigen is not identified. One entry per CDR3 protein, called by TCRdb with MiXCR from the reads. The profile shows 150,000 to 200,000 distinct CDR3 sequences, about 22% of them singletons. Unmatched junction bases numbered 7, after V lost 5 bases and J lost 8 bases. Germline V gene lookup returns CDR1 SQVTM and CDR2 ANQGSEA. This CDR3 is built from 13 residues. The TCR sequence derives from a human donor in good health (CMV status not recorded). Some clones in this sample may be carry-over from other donors' samples. Sequenced here: CD8+ T cells from cultured PBMCs, sampled from culture after CMV antigen stimulation. V usage is TRBV29-1 and J usage is TRBJ2-1; TRBD1 agrees at 9 bases. CDR3 loop: CSVYGTGLDEQFF. The CDR3 bases are TGCAGCGTTTACGGGACAGGGTTGGATGAGCAGTTCTTC.